This T cell receptor (beta chain) was captured in a study of T cell responses to AZD1222 COVID-19 vaccine. The method was immunoSEQ multiplex PCR; TCRdb's version includes in-frame clones alone and lacks a portion of them. The sample lists roughly 170,000 clones, 94% occurring once. Points on this clone: Its antigen is unidentified.

Study outcomes and limitations: Sampling that yielded the repertoires occurred only after the peak T cell response.

The CDR3 is made up of 15 amino acids. Germline CDR1 is SGDLS and CDR2 is YYNGEE. V was cut by 4 bases and J by 7 bases, with 17 bases left in between. The material was peripheral blood, obtained 28 days after the second AZD1222 dose. The clonotype originates from an adult who received the AZD1222 COVID-19 vaccine. The V call is TRBV9, the J call TRBJ1-4, with a possible D match to TRBD1 (5 bases). The CDR3 loop is CASSTRQGDTEKLFF. The CDR3 region has the DNA TGTGCCAGCAGCACTCGCCAGGGTGACACTGAAAAACTGTTTTTT.